This T cell receptor (beta chain) was captured in a study of type 1 regulatory T cells (dated by TCRdb to 2020 to 2023). Study-wide context: The study characterized an in vitro protocol that generated a Tr1-enriched, alloantigen-specific CD4 T cell product named T-allo10. T-allo10 was being evaluated clinically in patients with hematological malignancies who were receiving allogeneic hematopoietic stem cell transplantation. General conclusions and limits of the study: Compared with non-Tr1 cells, Tr1 cells had a narrower TCR repertoire, and the study took this difference to reflect clonal expansion driven by alloantigen.

A remark on this clonotype: The antigen it binds to is not known. No per-base quality is available; no much larger clone lies one base away.

Trimming at the junction amounts to 3 bases on V and 2 bases on J, and the germline ends lie 14 bases apart. The CDR3 sequence holds 16 residues, the cysteine and phenylalanine included. The sequence is cut down to CDR3 DNA, 48 bases in frame from base 1. From the germline V gene, CDR1 is KGHDR and CDR2 is SFDVKD. Data came from an Illumina MiSeq. TCRdb itself trimmed the public reads at Q25 with fastp, ran MiXCR and retained productive beta chains. Merged by CDR3 protein, the rows form single entries marked with the most common genes and DNA. Here the sample has roughly 65,000 distinct CDR3 sequences; nearly 50% occur a single time. The ten most abundant clones make up approximately 2.3% of the sample.

The sample taken for sequencing was cultured non-Tr1 T cells, either the whole culture or a sorted T cell fraction (not recorded which). The sample's cell subset or site label, decoded: non-Tr1 population from the T-allo10 product. The chain employs TRBV24-1 and TRBJ2-3; the D segment could be TRBD2, given 5 matching bases. The TCR comes from a human donor in good health. CDR3 loop: CATSDRGRATTDTQYF. The DNA sequence is given as TGTGCCACCAGTGATCGTGGGCGGGCGACCACAGATACGCAGTATTTT.